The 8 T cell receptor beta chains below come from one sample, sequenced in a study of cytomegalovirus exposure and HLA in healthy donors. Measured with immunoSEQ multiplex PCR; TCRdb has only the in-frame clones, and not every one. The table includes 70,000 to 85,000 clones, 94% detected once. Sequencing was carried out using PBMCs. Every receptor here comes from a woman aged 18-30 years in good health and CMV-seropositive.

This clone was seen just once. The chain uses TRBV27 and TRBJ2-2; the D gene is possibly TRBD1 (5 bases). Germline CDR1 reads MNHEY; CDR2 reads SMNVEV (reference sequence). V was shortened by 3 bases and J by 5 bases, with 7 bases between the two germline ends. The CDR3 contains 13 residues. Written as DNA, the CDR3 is TGTGCCAGCAGTTTTAGACAGACCGGGGAGCTGTTTTTT. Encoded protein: CASSFRQTGELFF.

DNA for the CDR3: TGTGCCAGCAGCTCGACAGAGTATGGCTACACCTTC. It codes for CASSSTEYGYTF. V gene TRBV5-6 combines with J gene TRBJ1-2; perhaps TRBD1 as D (5 bases). This CDR3 is 12 amino acids long. V was trimmed by 3 bases and J by 5 bases, leaving 8 bases between them. The germline gives CDR1 SGHDT, CDR2 YYEEEE.

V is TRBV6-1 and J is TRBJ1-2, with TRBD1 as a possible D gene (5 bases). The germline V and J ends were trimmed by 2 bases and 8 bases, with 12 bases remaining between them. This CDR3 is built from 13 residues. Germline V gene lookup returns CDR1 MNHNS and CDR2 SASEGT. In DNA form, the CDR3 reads TGTGCCAGCAGTGAACGCAGGGTAAAAGGCTACACCTTC. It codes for CASSERRVKGYTF.

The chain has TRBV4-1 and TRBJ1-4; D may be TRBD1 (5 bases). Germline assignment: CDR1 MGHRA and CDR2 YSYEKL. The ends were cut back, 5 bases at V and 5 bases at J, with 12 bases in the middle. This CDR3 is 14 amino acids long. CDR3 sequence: CASSLDKRNEKLFF. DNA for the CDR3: TGCGCCAGCAGCTTGGACAAACGGAATGAAAAACTGTTTTTT.

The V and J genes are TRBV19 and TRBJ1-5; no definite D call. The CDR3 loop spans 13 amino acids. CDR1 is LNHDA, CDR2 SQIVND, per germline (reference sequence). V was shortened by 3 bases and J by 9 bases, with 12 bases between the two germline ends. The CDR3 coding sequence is TGTGCCAGTAGTATCCTCGAGGTGGGGCCCCAGCATTTT. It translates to CASSILEVGPQHF. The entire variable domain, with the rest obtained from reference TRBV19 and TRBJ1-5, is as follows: DGGITQSPKYLFRKEGQNVTLSCEQNLNHDAMYWYRQDPGQGLRLIYYSQIVNDFQKGDIAEGYSVSREKKESFPLTVTSAQKNPTAFYLCASSILEVGPQHFGDGTRLSIL.

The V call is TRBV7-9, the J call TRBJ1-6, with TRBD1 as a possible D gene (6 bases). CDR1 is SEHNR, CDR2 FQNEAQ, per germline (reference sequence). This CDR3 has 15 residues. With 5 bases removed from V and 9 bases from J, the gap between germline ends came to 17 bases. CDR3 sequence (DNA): TGTGCCAGCAGCCCCCCGGGGGGCCCCATTTCACCCCTCCACTTT. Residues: CASSPPGGPISPLHF.

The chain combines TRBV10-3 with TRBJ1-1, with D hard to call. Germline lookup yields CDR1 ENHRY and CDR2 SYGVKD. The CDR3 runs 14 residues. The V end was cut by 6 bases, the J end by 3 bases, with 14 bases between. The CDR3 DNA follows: TGTGCCATCAGGGTACAGTACGAAGACACTGAAGCTTTCTTT. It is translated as CAIRVQYEDTEAFF.

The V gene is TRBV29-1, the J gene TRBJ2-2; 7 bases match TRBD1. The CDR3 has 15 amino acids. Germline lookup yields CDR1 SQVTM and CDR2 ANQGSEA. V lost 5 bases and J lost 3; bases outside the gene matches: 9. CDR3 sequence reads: CSVQTGTPDTGELFF. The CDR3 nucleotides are TGCAGCGTTCAGACAGGGACCCCCGACACCGGGGAGCTGTTTTTT.